This T cell receptor beta chain was sequenced during a study of T cell responses to AZD1222 COVID-19 vaccine. TCRdb keeps only in-frame clones here, not all; method: immunoSEQ multiplex PCR. The sample shows roughly 130,000 clones, approximately 90% of them seen only once. Study results and caveats: Repertoire sampling occurred only after the peak T cell response.

With regard to this clone: The antigen remains unidentified.

This TCR derives from an adult in good health. The sequenced sample was peripheral blood, obtained on day 0 of AZD1222 vaccination.

The CDR3 here is CASRREYETDTQYF. CDR3 sequence (DNA): TGTGCCAGCAGGCGGGAGTATGAGACAGATACGCAGTATTTT. The chain couples TRBV5-4 to TRBJ2-3, with 7 positions matching TRBD2. CDR1 SGHNT and CDR2 YYREEE come from the germline V gene (reference sequence). J gave up 3 bases and V 5 bases, and 6 bases lay outside the gene matches. This CDR3 has 14 residues.